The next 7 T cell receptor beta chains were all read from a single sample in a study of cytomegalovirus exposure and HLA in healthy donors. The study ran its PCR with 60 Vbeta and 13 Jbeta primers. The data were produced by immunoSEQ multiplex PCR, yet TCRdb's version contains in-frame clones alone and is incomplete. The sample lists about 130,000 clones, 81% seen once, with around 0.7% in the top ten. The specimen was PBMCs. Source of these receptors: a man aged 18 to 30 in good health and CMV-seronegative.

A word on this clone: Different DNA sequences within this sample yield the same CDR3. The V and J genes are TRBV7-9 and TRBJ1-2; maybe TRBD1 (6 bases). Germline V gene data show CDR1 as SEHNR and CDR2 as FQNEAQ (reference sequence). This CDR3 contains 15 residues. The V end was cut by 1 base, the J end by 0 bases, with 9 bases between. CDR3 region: CASSLGQGSNYGYTF. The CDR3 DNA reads TGTGCCAGCAGCTTAGGGCAGGGGTCTAACTATGGCTACACCTTC.

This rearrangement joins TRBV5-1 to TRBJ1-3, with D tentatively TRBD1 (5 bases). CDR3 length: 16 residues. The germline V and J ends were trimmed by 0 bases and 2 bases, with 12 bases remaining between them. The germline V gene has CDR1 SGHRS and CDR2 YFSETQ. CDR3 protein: CASSLDRIQAGNTIYF. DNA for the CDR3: TGCGCCAGCAGCTTGGACAGGATTCAGGCTGGAAACACCATATATTTT.

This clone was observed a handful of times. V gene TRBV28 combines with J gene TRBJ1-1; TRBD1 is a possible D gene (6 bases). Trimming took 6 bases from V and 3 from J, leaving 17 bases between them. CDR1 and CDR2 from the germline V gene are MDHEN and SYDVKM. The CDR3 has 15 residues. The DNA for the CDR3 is TGTGCCAGCAGACAGGGCTGGCAGGGTTACACTGAAGCTTTCTTT. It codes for CASRQGWQGYTEAFF.

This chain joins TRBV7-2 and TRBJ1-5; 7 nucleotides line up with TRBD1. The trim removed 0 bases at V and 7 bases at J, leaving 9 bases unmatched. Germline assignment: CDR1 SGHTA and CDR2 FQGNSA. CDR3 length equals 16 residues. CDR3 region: CASSLARTGVGQPQHF. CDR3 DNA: TGTGCCAGCAGCTTAGCGCGGACAGGTGTTGGGCAGCCCCAGCATTTT.

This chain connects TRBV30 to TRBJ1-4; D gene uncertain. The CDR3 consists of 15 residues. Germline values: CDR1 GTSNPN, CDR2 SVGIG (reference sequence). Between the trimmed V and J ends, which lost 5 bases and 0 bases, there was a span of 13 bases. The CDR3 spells CAWRVATPTNEKLFF. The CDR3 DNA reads TGTGCCTGGCGAGTCGCAACCCCAACTAATGAAAAACTGTTTTTT.

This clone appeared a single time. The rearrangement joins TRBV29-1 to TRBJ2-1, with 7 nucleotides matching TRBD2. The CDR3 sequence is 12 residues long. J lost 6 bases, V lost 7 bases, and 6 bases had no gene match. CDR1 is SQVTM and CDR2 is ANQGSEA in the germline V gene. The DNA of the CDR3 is TGCAGCGGTGAGCGGGGTGGCAATGAGCAGTTCTTC. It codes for CSGERGGNEQFF.

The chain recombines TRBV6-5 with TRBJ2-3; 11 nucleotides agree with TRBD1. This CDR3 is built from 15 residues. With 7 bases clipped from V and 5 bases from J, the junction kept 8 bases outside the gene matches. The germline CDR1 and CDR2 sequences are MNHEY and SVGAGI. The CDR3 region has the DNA TGTGCCAGCATCGGGACAGGGGGTAGCGAAGATACGCAGTATTTT. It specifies CASIGTGGSEDTQYF.